Following are 29 T cell receptor beta chains from one sample sequenced in a study of human T cells and chemical hapten exposure. Documented time point: patch test 1, 2 weeks after DPC sensitization. The treatment here: therapeutic diphenylcyclopropenone sensitization with weekly scalp DPC. TCRdb called the RACE reads again in MiXCR, with one record for every CDR3 protein. The top ten clones hold about 2.1% of a sample with 370,000 or so distinct CDR3 sequences, more than 4.5% of them seen once. The sequences come from whole blood, collected in connection with sensitization to the hapten diphenylcyclopropenone (DPC). These receptor sequences come from a woman aged 45-60 years with alopecia areata. Some clones in this sample may be carry-over from other donors' samples.

This clonotype appeared many times. The rearrangement joins TRBV5-1 to TRBJ2-5, with D hard to call. Germline-derived CDR1 and CDR2 are SGHRS and YFSETQ. V was clipped by 4 bases and J by 2 bases, with 6 bases between them. The CDR3 covers 12 residues. CDR3 protein: CASSNTQETQYF. The CDR3 DNA sequence: TGCGCCAGCAGCAATACTCAAGAGACCCAGTACTTC.

This clonotype occurred many times. The V and J genes are TRBV20-1 and TRBJ1-5, with TRBD1 as a possible D gene (6 bases). The CDR3 loop spans 14 amino acids. Between the trimmed V and J ends, which lost 1 base and 6 bases, there was a span of 13 bases. Germline-derived CDR1 and CDR2 are DFQATT and SNEGSKA (reference sequence). CDR3 in amino acids: CSARAGAGSQPQHF. CDR3 in DNA: TGCAGTGCTAGAGCGGGGGCAGGTAGTCAGCCCCAGCATTTT.

This clonotype occurred many times. The chain joins TRBV20-1 to TRBJ2-1, with TRBD2 matching over 7 bases. V gave up 5 bases and J gave up 2 bases; unmatched junction bases: 12. Per germline, CDR1 DFQATT and CDR2 SNEGSKA (reference sequence). The CDR3 is 16 residues long. DNA of the CDR3: TGCAGTGCTCCCATTCTTCAGCGGGACCCCTACAATGAGCAGTTCTTC. It translates to CSAPILQRDPYNEQFF.

This clonotype has a count of ten or more. The gene calls are TRBV25-1 and TRBJ2-5, with 10 bases fitting TRBD2. Germline CDR1 and CDR2: MGHDK and SYGVNS. The junction had 6 bases not matched to a gene; V was cut back by 4 bases and J by 4 bases. This CDR3 spans 15 amino acids. The CDR3 nucleotides are TGTGCCAGCAGTGGTTTAGCGGGGGGTGGAGAGACCCAGTACTTC. It codes for CASSGLAGGGETQYF.

At least ten counts were recorded for this clonotype. The rearrangement joins TRBV5-1 to TRBJ2-5; D gene ambiguous. The V gene lost 4 bases and the J gene lost 0 bases, with 13 bases spanning the gap. CDR3 length: 15 amino acids. Germline CDR1 is SGHRS and CDR2 is YFSETQ. The CDR3 sequence: CASSLGRGYQETQYF. For the CDR3, the DNA is TGCGCCAGCAGCCTAGGACGAGGTTACCAAGAGACCCAGTACTTC.

This clonotype was seen repeatedly, ten times or more. This chain joins TRBV15 and TRBJ1-2; D is uncertain. CDR1 is LNHNV, CDR2 YYDKDF, per germline (reference sequence). Trimming stripped 1 base from V and 9 bases from J, with 18 bases between. The CDR3 contains 15 residues. CDR3 sequence: CATSRAGTGQVRYTF. DNA of the CDR3: TGTGCCACCAGCAGAGCCGGAACCGGTCAGGTTCGCTACACCTTC.

In this sample, this clonotype turned up many times. The rearrangement uses TRBV7-9 and TRBJ2-3, with no clear D. V lost 6 bases to trimming and J lost 0 bases, with 4 bases between them. This CDR3 comprises 12 residues. Germline V CDR1 and CDR2: SEHNR, FQNEAQ (reference sequence). CDR3 region: CASRESTDTQYF. Written as DNA, the CDR3 is TGTGCCAGCAGGGAAAGCACAGATACGCAGTATTTT.

This clonotype showed up just a few times. V gene TRBV6-6 combines with J gene TRBJ1-2; a weak D match, TRBD1 (6 bases). V was clipped by 5 bases and J by 2 bases, with 15 bases between them. This CDR3 has 15 residues. In germline, CDR1 is MNHNY, CDR2 SVGAGI (reference sequence). The CDR3 loop reads CASSHNREGNYGYTF. In DNA, the CDR3 is TGTGCCAGCAGTCATAACAGGGAGGGGAACTATGGCTACACCTTC.

This clonotype was detected many times. This chain uses TRBV9 with TRBJ1-1, with no clear D. Trimming removed 0 bases at V and 5 bases at J, with 8 bases between. The CDR3 loop spans 13 amino acids. Germline lookup yields CDR1 SGDLS and CDR2 YYNGEE. For the CDR3, the DNA is TGTGCCAGCAGCGTAGAACTAAGGACTGAAGCTTTCTTT. This gives the protein CASSVELRTEAFF.

This clonotype was seen a few times. The CDR3, as DNA: TGTGCCACCAGTGTGGTGGGAATCGGCTACACCTTC. Its translation is CATSVVGIGYTF. This chain connects TRBV24-1 to TRBJ1-2; D gene ambiguous. V was pared by 5 bases and J by 8 bases, with 11 bases between. The CDR3 is 12 residues long. The germline V gene has CDR1 KGHDR and CDR2 SFDVKD.

This clonotype turned up a few times. The V call is TRBV28, the J call TRBJ1-3, with D perhaps TRBD1 (6 bases). Germline V gene sequence: CDR1 MDHEN, CDR2 SYDVKM. V shed 5 bases and J shed 8 bases, with 16 bases lying between them. The length of the CDR3 is 14 residues. This chain's CDR3 is CASSPTTRQDTIYF. CDR3 coding DNA: TGTGCCAGCAGTCCGACAACCCGACAGGACACCATATATTTT.

This clonotype was seen more than once but under ten times. The chain links TRBV7-2 to TRBJ1-3; no clear D gene. The CDR3 has 14 amino acids. CDR1 and CDR2 from the germline V gene are SGHTA and FQGNSA. V shed 5 bases and J shed 4 bases, with 12 bases lying between them. This CDR3 reads CASSPRGDGNTIYF. Here the CDR3 DNA reads TGTGCCAGCAGCCCCCGCGGTGACGGAAACACCATATATTTT.

This clonotype was detected ten times or more. The junction and the germline gene differ at one end; a read error may be behind it. The chain links TRBV12-3 or TRBV12-4 to TRBJ2-3; 10 nucleotides align to TRBD2. The CDR3 length is 14 residues. CDR3 residues: CASRLAGGTDTQYF. The CDR3 region has the DNA TGTGCCAGCAGGTTAGCGGGAGGTACAGATACGCAGTATTTT.

The V call is TRBV12-5, the J call TRBJ2-1, with D tentatively TRBD1 or TRBD2 (5 bases each). Germline CDR1 LGHNT, CDR2 FRNRAP. The CDR3 spans 14 residues. Trimming removed 5 bases from V and 5 bases from J, with 13 bases in between. CDR3 in DNA: TGTGCTAGTGGTCTCCACGAGGGGAACAATGAGCAGTTCTTC. This translates into CASGLHEGNNEQFF.

The table lists this clonotype with many counts. The chain recombines TRBV12-5 with TRBJ2-2, with D uncertain. With 2 bases removed from V and 1 base from J, the gap between germline ends came to 5 bases. The CDR3 sequence is 14 residues long. Germline assignment: CDR1 LGHNT and CDR2 FRNRAP. CDR3 sequence (DNA): TGTGCTAGTGGTTTGCTCGGGAACACCGGGGAGCTGTTTTTT. The encoded protein is CASGLLGNTGELFF.

This clonotype was found many times. The chain uses TRBV7-2 and TRBJ2-6; D is ambiguous. Germline CDR1 reads SGHTA; CDR2 reads FQGNSA. Trimming left V 1 base short and J 2 bases short, with 9 bases between. The CDR3 extends over 16 amino acids. CDR3 in amino acids: CASSLEAGAGANVLTF. The CDR3, as DNA: TGTGCCAGCAGCTTAGAGGCAGGAGCTGGGGCCAACGTCCTGACTTTC.

This clonotype was seen many times. The V gene is TRBV3-1, the J gene TRBJ2-1; 8 bases agree with TRBD2. The V gene's germline CDR1 is LGHDT and CDR2 YNNKEL (reference sequence). There are 14 residues in the CDR3. V dropped 4 bases and J dropped 6; count of bases not matched to a gene: 5. CDR3: CASSRNSGTNEQFF. DNA of the CDR3: TGTGCCAGCAGCCGAAATAGCGGGACCAATGAGCAGTTCTTC.

In this sample, this clonotype turned up many times. The rearrangement joins TRBV7-9 to TRBJ2-5; no clear D. This CDR3 has 16 amino acids. Trimming removed 4 bases from V and 2 bases from J, with 17 bases in between. In germline, CDR1 is SEHNR, CDR2 FQNEAQ (reference sequence). For the CDR3, the DNA is TGTGCCAGCAGCTGGAAAGTAACTACCTGGCAAGAGACCCAGTACTTC. Its translation is CASSWKVTTWQETQYF.

As concerns this clonotype: One end of the junction is discordant with germline, which a read error may explain. This chain joins TRBV7-9 and TRBJ1-2; 9 bases are shared with TRBD1. Germline lookup yields CDR1 SEHNR and CDR2 FQNEAQ (reference sequence). The CDR3 spans 13 residues. The DNA of the CDR3 is TGTGCCAGCAGCGGGACAGGGCTCTATTGCTACACCTTC. Residues: CASSGTGLYCYTF. The full variable domain, with the rest looked up from reference TRBV7-9 and TRBJ1-2, is DTGVSQNPRHKITKRGQNVTFRCDPISEHNRLYWYRQTLGQGPEFLTYFQNEAQLEKSRLLSDRFSAERPKGSFSTLEIQRTEQGDSAMYLCASSGTGLYCYTFGSGTRLTVV.

This clonotype was picked up a small number of times. The genes are TRBV27 and TRBJ2-3, with a possible D match to TRBD1 (6 bases). V was pared by 0 bases and J by 1 base, with 14 bases between. CDR1 is MNHEY and CDR2 is SMNVEV in the germline V gene (reference sequence). This CDR3 spans 17 amino acids. The DNA of the CDR3 is TGTGCCAGCAGTTTATCATTCCGGCAGGGGCGCACAGATACGCAGTATTTT. Protein: CASSLSFRQGRTDTQYF.

There are a few counts of this clonotype. The chain uses TRBV5-1 and TRBJ2-7, with D uncertain. Per germline, CDR1 SGHRS and CDR2 YFSETQ. V dropped 0 bases and J dropped 2 bases, with 9 bases sitting between them. The CDR3 has 14 residues. The CDR3 protein is CASSLGPATYEQYF. DNA for the CDR3: TGCGCCAGCAGCTTGGGACCGGCCACCTACGAGCAGTACTTC.

This clonotype was counted many times. This chain connects TRBV4-2 to TRBJ2-3; 9 bases map to TRBD2. The CDR3 is made up of 17 amino acids. The J segment lost 6 bases and the V segment lost 3 bases, leaving 13 bases of the junction unmatched. From germline, CDR1 is LGHNA and CDR2 YNFKEQ. This CDR3 reads CASSQNALAGLGDTQYF. CDR3 sequence (DNA): TGTGCCAGCAGCCAGAACGCCCTAGCGGGGCTAGGGGATACGCAGTATTTT.

At least ten counts were recorded for this clonotype. The chain is built from TRBV20-1 and TRBJ2-7, with D possibly matching TRBD1 (6 bases). Germline loops: CDR1 DFQATT, CDR2 SNEGSKA (reference sequence). This CDR3 is 12 amino acids long. Trimming left V 6 bases short and J 3 bases short, with 12 bases between. Here the CDR3 reads CSAGDKGYEQYF. CDR3 bases: TGCAGTGCAGGGGACAAAGGCTACGAGCAGTACTTC.

This chain connects TRBV12-5 to TRBJ2-3; tentative D call: TRBD1 (6 bases). Germline assignment: CDR1 LGHNT and CDR2 FRNRAP. The CDR3 loop spans 13 amino acids. The V gene lost 9 bases and the J gene lost 3 bases, with 13 bases spanning the gap. CDR3 sequence (DNA): TGTGCTAGCGTGACAGGATCGACAGATACGCAGTATTTT. Its protein is CASVTGSTDTQYF.

The table lists this clonotype with many counts. The chain combines TRBV20-1 with TRBJ2-1, with D maybe TRBD1 (5 bases). The ends were cut back, 5 bases at V and 0 bases at J, with 11 bases in the middle. This CDR3 is built from 14 residues. Germline loops: CDR1 DFQATT, CDR2 SNEGSKA (reference sequence). CDR3 nucleotide sequence: TGCAGTGCTTCAAGGGGCACCTCCTACAATGAGCAGTTCTTC. Its translation is CSASRGTSYNEQFF.

In its sample, this clonotype was seen many times. This chain joins TRBV4-2 and TRBJ2-7; D might be TRBD1 (5 bases). Trimming pared 3 bases from V and 0 bases from J, leaving 9 bases between. Per the germline V gene, CDR1 is LGHNA and CDR2 is YNFKEQ. CDR3 length: 14 residues. The chain's CDR3 is CASSQGRVSYEQYF. Written as DNA, the CDR3 is TGTGCCAGCAGCCAGGGCAGGGTCTCCTACGAGCAGTACTTC.

This chain uses TRBV4-3 with TRBJ2-3, with 7 bases matching TRBD2. This CDR3 comprises 16 residues. The V segment lost 1 base and the J segment 4 bases; nucleotides outside the gene matches: 8. Germline values: CDR1 LGHNA, CDR2 YSLEER. CDR3 region: CASSQGGLAEADTQYF. CDR3 bases: TGCGCCAGCAGCCAAGGCGGTCTAGCGGAAGCAGATACGCAGTATTTT.

In this sample, this clonotype turned up many times. This chain uses TRBV29-1 with TRBJ2-1, with no clear D. The germline V gene has CDR1 SQVTM and CDR2 ANQGSEA. Trimming took 4 bases from V and 9 from J, leaving 10 bases between them. The CDR3 is made up of 11 amino acids. The CDR3 spells CSVVSLGEQFF. Written as DNA, the CDR3 is TGCAGCGTTGTGTCTCTTGGTGAGCAGTTCTTC.

The chain has TRBV5-1 and TRBJ2-7; D possibly corresponds to TRBD1 (6 bases). The germline V gene has CDR1 SGHRS and CDR2 YFSETQ. Trimming pared 0 bases from V and 5 bases from J, leaving 18 bases between. This CDR3 contains 16 residues. The CDR3 DNA is TGCGCCAGCAGCTTGGTCAGGGGCGTAACGGAAAACGAGCAGTACTTC. Amino acid sequence: CASSLVRGVTENEQYF.